This T cell receptor (beta chain) comes out of a study of OX40 agonist ivuxolimab in advanced cancers. Study summary: Two cutaneous melanoma patients and one hepatocellular carcinoma patient, three in all, had partial responses. Study-wide results and caveats: Relative to CD4+, CD8+ T cells held more expanded clones on average.

Assay: immunoSEQ multiplex PCR; the TCRdb copy retains only in-frame clones and omits some. The table includes around 80,000 clones, about 91% detected once. Trimming shortened V by 6 bases and J by 3 bases, and 6 bases separated the two germline ends. The CDR3 sequence is 12 residues long. From germline, CDR1 is SGHAT and CDR2 FQNNGV. In the case of this clone: Its cognate antigen is unknown.

The clonotype was recovered from an adult with an advanced solid tumor such as melanoma, head and neck, liver or kidney cancer. This specimen was CD4+ or CD8+ T cells sorted from blood, taken in a trial of the OX40 agonist ivuxolimab. The chain uses TRBV11-2 and TRBJ1-3; D not certain. The CDR3 coding sequence is TGTGCCAGCAGGGCCCTTGGAAACACCATATATTTT. Translation gives CASRALGNTIYF.